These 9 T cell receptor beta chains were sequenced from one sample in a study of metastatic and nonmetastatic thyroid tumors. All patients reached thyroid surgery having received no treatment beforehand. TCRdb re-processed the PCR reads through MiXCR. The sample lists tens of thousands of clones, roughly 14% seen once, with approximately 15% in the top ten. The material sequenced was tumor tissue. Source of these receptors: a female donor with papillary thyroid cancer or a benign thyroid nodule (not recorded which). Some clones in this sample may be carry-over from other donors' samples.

The CDR3 DNA sequence: TGTGCCAGCAGTTTTACAGGCGCCTATAATTCACCCCTCCACTTT. Encoded protein: CASSFTGAYNSPLHF. The rearrangement joins TRBV27 to TRBJ1-6; possible D gene TRBD1, 5 bases. From germline, CDR1 is MNHEY and CDR2 SMNVEV (reference sequence). The V end was cut by 3 bases, the J end by 2 bases, with 8 bases between. This CDR3 is built from 15 residues.

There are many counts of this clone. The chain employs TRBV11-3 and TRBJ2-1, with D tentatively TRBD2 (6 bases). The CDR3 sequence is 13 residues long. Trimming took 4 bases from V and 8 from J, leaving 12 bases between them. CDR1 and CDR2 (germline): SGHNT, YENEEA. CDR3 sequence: CASSSAGWDEQFF. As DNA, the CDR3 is TGTGCCAGCAGCTCCGCGGGATGGGATGAGCAGTTCTTC.

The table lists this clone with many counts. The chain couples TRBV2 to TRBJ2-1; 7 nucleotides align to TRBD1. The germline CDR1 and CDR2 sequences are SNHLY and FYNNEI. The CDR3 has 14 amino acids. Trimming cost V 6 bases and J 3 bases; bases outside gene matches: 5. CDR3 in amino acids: CASRDRTGYNEQFF. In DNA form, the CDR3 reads TGTGCCAGCAGGGACAGGACAGGCTACAATGAGCAGTTCTTC.

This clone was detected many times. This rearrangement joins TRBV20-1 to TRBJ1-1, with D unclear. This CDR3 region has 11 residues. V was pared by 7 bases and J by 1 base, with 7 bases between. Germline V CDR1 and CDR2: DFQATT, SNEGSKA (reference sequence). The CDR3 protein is CSVSGNTEAFF. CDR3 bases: TGCAGTGTGTCGGGGAACACTGAAGCTTTCTTT.

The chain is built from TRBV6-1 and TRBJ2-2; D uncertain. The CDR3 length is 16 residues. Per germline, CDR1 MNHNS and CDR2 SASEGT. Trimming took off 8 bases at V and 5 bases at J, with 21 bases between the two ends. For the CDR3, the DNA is TGTGCCAGCGAGATCGTGGTCCACCCGTGGACCGGGGAGCTGTTTTTT. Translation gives CASEIVVHPWTGELFF.

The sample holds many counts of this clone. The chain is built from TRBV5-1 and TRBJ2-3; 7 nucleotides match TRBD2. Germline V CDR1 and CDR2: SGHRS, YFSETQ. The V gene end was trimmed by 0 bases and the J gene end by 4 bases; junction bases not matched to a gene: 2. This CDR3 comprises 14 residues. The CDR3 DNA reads TGCGCCAGCAGCTTGGAGGGAGGGCCAGATACGCAGTATTTT. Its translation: CASSLEGGPDTQYF.

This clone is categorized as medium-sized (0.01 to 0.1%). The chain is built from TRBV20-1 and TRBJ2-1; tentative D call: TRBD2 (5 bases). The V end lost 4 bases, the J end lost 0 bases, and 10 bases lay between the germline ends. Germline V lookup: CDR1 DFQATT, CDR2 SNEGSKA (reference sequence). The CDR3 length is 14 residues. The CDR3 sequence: CSAKRFDSYNEQFF. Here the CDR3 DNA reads TGCAGTGCTAAGCGGTTCGACTCCTACAATGAGCAGTTCTTC.

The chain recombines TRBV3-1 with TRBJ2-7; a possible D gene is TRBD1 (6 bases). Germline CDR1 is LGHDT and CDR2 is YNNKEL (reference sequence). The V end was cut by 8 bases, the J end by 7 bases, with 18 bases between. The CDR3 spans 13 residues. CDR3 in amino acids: CASSITGRWEQYF. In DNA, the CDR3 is TGTGCCAGCTCCATCACAGGGCGTTGGGAGCAGTACTTC.

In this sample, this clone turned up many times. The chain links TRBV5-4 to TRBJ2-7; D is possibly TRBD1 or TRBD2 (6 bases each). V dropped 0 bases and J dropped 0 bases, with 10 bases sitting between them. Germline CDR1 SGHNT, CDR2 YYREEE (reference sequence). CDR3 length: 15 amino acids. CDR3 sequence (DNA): TGTGCCAGCAGCTTGGAGGGGGGCCTCTCCTACGAGCAGTACTTC. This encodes CASSLEGGLSYEQYF.